This is a list of T cell receptor beta chains from one sample in a study of T cell responses to AZD1222 COVID-19 vaccine. TCRdb keeps only in-frame clones here, not all; method: immunoSEQ multiplex PCR. The table records approximately 90,000 clones, roughly nine tenths of them present only once. This specimen consisted of peripheral blood, obtained on day 0 of AZD1222 vaccination. The receptors stem from an adult in good health. The CDR3 runs from the conserved cysteine through the conserved F or W. The D gene is left open where the match is weak. Expanded clones get a size class; other rows say once, few or many, or leave the size out.

v_gene	abundance	d_gene	j_gene	CDR3nt	CDR3aa
TRBV4-1	NA	NA	TRBJ1-2	TGCGCCAGCAGCCAATGGGAAGGGGCTAACTATGGCTACACCTTC	CASSQWEGANYGYTF
TRBV7-2	NA	NA	TRBJ1-4	TGTGCCAGCAGCTCCCTAAGGGCTTATCATGAAAAACTGTTTTTT	CASSSLRAYHEKLFF
TRBV19	once	NA	TRBJ1-5	TGTGCCAGTAGTATAGTACAGGGTGGTAGCAATCAGCCCCAGCATTTT	CASSIVQGGSNQPQHF
TRBV6-5	NA	NA	TRBJ1-1	TGTGCCAGCAGGTACAGTGGGTTGAACACTGAAGCTTTCTTT	CASRYSGLNTEAFF
TRBV5-1	NA	NA	TRBJ1-4	TGCGCCAGCAGCTCGGAGGGGCCTAATGAAAAACTGTTTTTT	CASSSEGPNEKLFF
TRBV11-2	NA	NA	TRBJ1-4	TGTGCCAGCACCCTCAGCTATGGAGATGAAAAACTGTTTTTT	CASTLSYGDEKLFF
TRBV24-1	NA	NA	TRBJ2-1	TGTGCCACCAGTGACCCTGGACGATATGAGCAGTTCTTC	CATSDPGRYEQFF
TRBV7-2	NA	NA	TRBJ2-5	TGTGCCAGCAGCCAGTCGCCACTAGCAATGGAGACCCAGTACTTC	CASSQSPLAMETQYF
TRBV7-8	NA	NA	TRBJ2-7	TGTGCCAGCAGTCGAGACTTGAAAGCAGGGAACGAGCAGTACTTC	CASSRDLKAGNEQYF
TRBV29-1	once	NA	TRBJ2-7	TGCAGCGTTGCCCATAATAGCGGACCTTCTAGGGAGCAGTACTTC	CSVAHNSGPSREQYF
TRBV28	NA	NA	TRBJ1-2	TGTGCCAGCAGTGGAGGGAACTATGGCTACACCTTC	CASSGGNYGYTF
TRBV5-1	once	NA	TRBJ2-7	TGCGCCAGCAGCTTAGTCCTAAGCTCCTACGAGCAGTACTTC	CASSLVLSSYEQYF
TRBV2	NA	TRBD1	TRBJ1-5	TGTGCCAGCAGTGAGACAGGGGTGAACAATCAGCCCCAGCATTTT	CASSETGVNNQPQHF
TRBV12-3/TRBV12-4	NA	NA	TRBJ1-1	TGTGCCAGCAGCCTCATGAACACTGAAGCTTTCTTT	CASSLMNTEAFF
TRBV28	NA	TRBD1	TRBJ1-5	TGTGCCAGCAGTCCATGGACAGGAAATCAGCCCCAGCATTTT	CASSPWTGNQPQHF
TRBV11-2	NA	NA	TRBJ2-1	TGTGCCAGCAGCAAAAGCGGCGGTTCCTACAATGAGCAGTTCTTC	CASSKSGGSYNEQFF
TRBV10-3	once	NA	TRBJ2-3	TGTGCCATCAGTGCTGCGGGGGCGGGAGATACGCAGTATTTT	CAISAAGAGDTQYF
TRBV29-1	few	NA	TRBJ2-1	TGCAGCGTTTCCGTTTCCTACAATGAGCAGTTCTTC	CSVSVSYNEQFF
TRBV27	NA	NA	TRBJ1-2	TGTGCCAGCAGTTCCCCTTTACAGGGTTATGGCTACACCTTC	CASSSPLQGYGYTF
TRBV5-1	NA	TRBD1	TRBJ2-5	TGCGCCAGCAGCTCTGGACAGGGGTTACGAGAGACCCAGTACTTC	CASSSGQGLRETQYF
TRBV5-6	NA	NA	TRBJ1-4	TGTGCCAGCAGCTTAGAACGGAGTGCAACTAATGAAAAACTGTTTTTT	CASSLERSATNEKLFF
TRBV7-9	once	TRBD1	TRBJ2-4	TGTGCCAGCAGCTTCCCCGGGACAGGGGTAACCAAAAACATTCAGTACTTC	CASSFPGTGVTKNIQYF
TRBV4-2	NA	NA	TRBJ1-6	TGTGCCAGCAGCCCAGGACTTGTTGGGTCACCCCTCCACTTT	CASSPGLVGSPLHF
TRBV5-4	few	NA	TRBJ1-5	TGTGCCAGCACCCACCCGCCCGGGGGGGGCAGGGAAGCTGAGCCCCAGCATTTT	CASTHPPGGGREAEPQHF
TRBV2	once	NA	TRBJ1-2	TGTGCCAGCGGCCTGAGACAGCTCGCCATCTACACCTTC	CASGLRQLAIYTF
TRBV4-2	NA	NA	TRBJ1-1	TGTGCCAGCAGCCAAGGAGTACAGGGAGTCACTGAAGCTTTCTTT	CASSQGVQGVTEAFF
TRBV14	once	NA	TRBJ2-7	TGTGCCAGCAGCCGGCTGACGGTCCTGGTCAACGAGCAGTACTTC	CASSRLTVLVNEQYF
TRBV6-1	NA	NA	TRBJ1-3	TGTGCCAGCAGTGAAGGGGTCTCTGGAAACACCATATATTTT	CASSEGVSGNTIYF
TRBV4-1	NA	NA	TRBJ2-2	TGCGCCAGCAGCCAATCCGGAGACTACACCGGGGAGCTGTTTTTT	CASSQSGDYTGELFF
TRBV19	NA	TRBD1	TRBJ1-5	TGTGCCAGTAGCACCGACAGGGGATATAGCAATCAGCCCCAGCATTTT	CASSTDRGYSNQPQHF
TRBV7-9	NA	NA	TRBJ1-2	TGTGCCAGCAGATCTTTGGACCTCTTCTATGGCTACACCTTC	CASRSLDLFYGYTF
TRBV4-1	NA	NA	TRBJ1-2	TGCGCCAGCAGCCAGTTAACCGGGTATGGCTACACCTTC	CASSQLTGYGYTF
TRBV7-9	NA	TRBD2	TRBJ2-7	TGTGCCAGCAGCACATTCCTAGCGGGGAGCTCCTACGAGCAGTACTTC	CASSTFLAGSSYEQYF
TRBV28	NA	NA	TRBJ1-6	TGTGCCAGCAGTACCCGACGGGGAGGATCCTATAATTCACCCCTCCACTTT	CASSTRRGGSYNSPLHF
TRBV6-1	NA	NA	TRBJ2-4	TGTGCCAGCAGCGAAGATATAGCCAAAAACATTCAGTACTTC	CASSEDIAKNIQYF
TRBV4-2	NA	NA	TRBJ1-3	TGTGCCAGCAGCCAAGAAGTTCAATCCCGACGGGCTGGAAACACCATATATTTT	CASSQEVQSRRAGNTIYF
TRBV5-1	NA	NA	TRBJ1-4	TGCGCCAGCAGCTTGGGAGTCGGCACTAATGAAAAACTGTTTTTT	CASSLGVGTNEKLFF
TRBV7-2	NA	NA	TRBJ1-2	TGTGCCAGCAGCTTAAAGGGGCTGGACTATGGCTACACCTTC	CASSLKGLDYGYTF
TRBV30	NA	NA	TRBJ1-4	TGTGCCTACCAGGCCACAACTAATGAAAAACTGTTTTTT	CAYQATTNEKLFF
TRBV28	NA	NA	TRBJ1-2	TGTGCCAGTCAAGGGCGCCGGGACTATGGCTACACCTTC	CASQGRRDYGYTF
TRBV7-9	once	NA	TRBJ2-5	TGTGCCAGCAGCTTAGTCTCCCCCGGGGGCCAGTACTTC	CASSLVSPGGQYF
TRBV5-5	NA	TRBD1	TRBJ1-1	TGTGCCAGCAGCCCCAAAACCAGGACAGGCCCCCAACATTACACTGAAGCTTTCTTT	CASSPKTRTGPQHYTEAFF
TRBV10-2	NA	NA	TRBJ2-7	TGCGCCAGCGCAAAGGGTCAAGGCGAGCAGTACTTC	CASAKGQGEQYF
TRBV21-1	NA	NA	TRBJ1-5	TGTGCCAGCAGCAAATTTCCGCCAACAGGGGATAGTCAGCCCCAGCATTTT	CASSKFPPTGDSQPQHF
TRBV27	NA	TRBD1	TRBJ1-1	TGTGCCAGCAATGGACAGGGGAGCACTGAAGCTTTCTTT	CASNGQGSTEAFF
TRBV7-2	NA	NA	TRBJ1-2	TGTGCCAGCAGCCTCGACGCGGCAGGCCCTGGCTACACCTTC	CASSLDAAGPGYTF
TRBV28	NA	NA	TRBJ1-6	TGTGCCAGCAGTTTTACCTCACCCCTCCACTTT	CASSFTSPLHF
TRBV5-6	NA	NA	TRBJ1-6	TGTGCCAGCAGCTTGGTTCCGCAGGGGATTAATTCACCCCTCCACTTT	CASSLVPQGINSPLHF
TRBV7-3	NA	NA	TRBJ2-5	TGTGCCAGCAGCTTAAGTGGTCAAGAGACCCAGTACTTC	CASSLSGQETQYF
TRBV19	NA	NA	TRBJ2-7	TGTGCCAGTAGTCTGACTAGTAGCGCCGAGCAGTACTTC	CASSLTSSAEQYF
TRBV12-3/TRBV12-4	NA	TRBD1	TRBJ1-2	TGTGCCAGCAGTACAGGGGTCTCCTATGGCTACACCTTC	CASSTGVSYGYTF
TRBV19	NA	NA	TRBJ2-1	TGTGCCAGTAAACAACAGGGGACTACAATGGGGCAGTTCTTC	CASKQQGTTMGQFF
TRBV10-3	NA	NA	TRBJ1-1	TGTGCCATCAGTGATAGTGGGGTTGGCACTGAAGCTTTCTTT	CAISDSGVGTEAFF
TRBV3-1/TRBV3-2	NA	TRBD2	TRBJ2-3	TGTGCCAGCAGCCGACTGGGACTAGCGGGAGGGGGGGCATCTACGCAGTATTTT	CASSRLGLAGGGASTQYF
TRBV30	once	NA	TRBJ1-1	TGTGCCTGGAGTCAGGGTAGGGGGGACACTGAAGCTTTCTTT	CAWSQGRGDTEAFF
TRBV29-1	once	NA	TRBJ2-3	TGCAGTACCGGGACACCAAGCACAGATACGCAGTATTTT	CSTGTPSTDTQYF
TRBV7-2	few	NA	TRBJ2-5	TGTGCCAGCAGCCCACAAGAGACCCAGTACTTC	CASSPQETQYF
TRBV25-1	NA	TRBD2	TRBJ2-5	TGTGCCAGTAGGACGATAAGGACTAGCCGGAAGGAGACCCAGTACTTC	CASRTIRTSRKETQYF
TRBV28	NA	NA	TRBJ1-1	TGTGCCAGCTTCCCAGGGGCAGGGTCGTGGGCTTTCTTT	CASFPGAGSWAFF
TRBV27	NA	NA	TRBJ1-5	TGTGCCAGCAGTTTTACAGGGACAAGCAATCAGCCCCAGCATTTT	CASSFTGTSNQPQHF